The entry below gives a single TCR beta chain sequence along with its context. The antigen is not known. This same CDR3 is encoded by further DNA sequences in the sample. The sample originates from a study of shared clonotypes between healthy human individuals. Study-wide context: Each donor's CD4 naive and CD4 memory cells filled three plates apiece, CD8 naive two, and CD8 memory one.

Per germline, CDR1 SEHNR and CDR2 FQNEAQ (reference sequence). The CDR3 loop spans 12 amino acids. Trimming took 1 base from V and 4 from J, leaving 5 bases between them. Study findings and constraints: Generation probabilities of non-shared clonotypes were lower (relative to those shared by all four donors). The rarefaction results pointed to incomplete sorted-subset sequencing despite large depth.

Only in-frame clones appear in the TCRdb table, and some are missing; sequencing was by immunoSEQ multiplex PCR. Among 2 million to 2.5 million clones, 90% to 96% were seen once, and the ten largest hold roughly 0.13%. The receptor comes from a man between 18 and 29 years old in good health. This rearrangement joins TRBV7-9 to TRBJ2-7, with no clear D. The sequencing sample was made of naive CD4+ T cells sorted from blood. Subset given: CD45RA+ positively selected. The CDR3 nucleotides are TGTGCCAGCAGCTTAGAGACATACGAGCAGTACTTC. Translating it yields CASSLETYEQYF.